Shown below are 18 T cell receptor beta chains from a single sample sequenced in a study of CD8 T cells in ankylosing spondylitis. Overall study findings and caveats: In ankylosing spondylitis blood, a motif of seven to nine highly homologous TCR beta variants appeared characteristic.

TCRdb ran MiXCR on the 5' RACE reads and lists one entry per CDR3 protein. The sample includes 650,000 to 800,000 distinct CDR3 sequences, 15% to 20% of them seen just once. Antigens for these TCRs are unknown. What was sequenced was blood, either unsorted or a sorted T cell fraction (not recorded which). All receptors come from a male donor with ankylosing spondylitis.

The chain has TRBV7-2 and TRBJ2-7; D gene unclear. Germline-derived CDR1 and CDR2 are SGHTA and FQGNSA. Trimming stripped 0 bases from V and 0 bases from J, with 12 bases between. This CDR3 region has 16 residues. CDR3 protein: CASSLAGPQSSYEQYF. The CDR3 DNA is TGTGCCAGCAGCTTAGCAGGTCCGCAAAGCTCCTACGAGCAGTACTTC.

This clonotype was seen more than once but under ten times. The chain has TRBV7-2 and TRBJ2-7, with 16 bases fitting TRBD2. After removal of 1 base from V and 5 bases from J, the junction contained 2 bases not matched to a gene. The CDR3 sequence is 16 residues long. CDR1 and CDR2 (germline): SGHTA, FQGNSA. Here the CDR3 DNA reads TGTGCCAGCAGCTTAGGGGGGACTAGCGGGAGGGACGAGCAGTACTTC. The encoded protein is CASSLGGTSGRDEQYF.

The gene calls are TRBV2 and TRBJ2-3; D remains ambiguous. With 4 bases removed from V and 2 bases from J, the gap between germline ends came to 13 bases. This CDR3 has 15 amino acids. Germline CDR1 and CDR2: SNHLY and FYNNEI. CDR3 in DNA: TGTGCCAGCAGTGGTGGTCAAAGCTACACAGATACGCAGTATTTT. It yields the protein CASSGGQSYTDTQYF.

This clonotype came up a few times. The chain couples TRBV20-1 to TRBJ2-7, with a tentative D call TRBD2 (6 bases). Deletions cut 0 bases from V and 6 bases from J, with 12 bases between. CDR3 length: 13 amino acids. Germline CDR1 reads DFQATT; CDR2 reads SNEGSKA (reference sequence). The CDR3 sequence is CSARERDLGEQYF. The CDR3 region has the DNA TGCAGTGCTAGAGAGCGGGACCTGGGCGAGCAGTACTTC.

This clonotype was seen a few times. V and J are TRBV21-1 and TRBJ2-1. TRBV21-1 counts as a pseudogene. The CDR3 sequence is 15 residues long. The CDR3 reads CASSKAGRTYNEQFF. CDR3 in DNA: TGTGCCAGCAGCAAAGCTGGACGGACCTACAATGAGCAGTTCTTC.

The rearrangement uses TRBV29-1 and TRBJ2-7, with D tentatively TRBD1 (6 bases). The germline CDR1 and CDR2 sequences are SQVTM and ANQGSEA. The V end lost 7 bases, the J end lost 2 bases, and 15 bases lay between the germline ends. CDR3 size: 13 residues. CDR3 DNA sequence: TGCAGCGCCTTTCTGACAGGCGCCTACGAGCAGTACTTC. It translates to CSAFLTGAYEQYF.

This clonotype was recorded a few times. V and J are TRBV13 and TRBJ1-3, with 11 bases that match TRBD1. CDR1 and CDR2 from the germline V gene are PRHDT and FYEKMQ (reference sequence). J lost 2 bases, V lost 4 bases, and 7 bases had no gene match. The CDR3 consists of 17 residues. CDR3 protein: CASSYWTGGAPGNTIYF. CDR3 nucleotide sequence: TGTGCCAGCAGCTACTGGACAGGGGGCGCACCTGGAAACACCATATATTTT.

V and J are TRBV19 and TRBJ2-3, with D possibly matching TRBD1 (6 bases). V shed 5 bases and J shed 6 bases, with 15 bases lying between them. The CDR3 is 14 amino acids. CDR1 is LNHDA, CDR2 SQIVND, per germline (reference sequence). The CDR3: CASSPTGAPDTQYF. In DNA form, the CDR3 reads TGTGCCAGTAGTCCGACAGGCGCGCCGGATACGCAGTATTTT.

This clonotype was counted ten times or more. The chain has TRBV12-3 or TRBV12-4 and TRBJ2-1; a possible D gene is TRBD1 (6 bases). This CDR3 contains 14 residues. Trimming stripped 3 bases from V and 8 bases from J, with 14 bases between. Here the CDR3 reads CASSFPHRVDEQFF. DNA for the CDR3: TGTGCCAGCAGTTTCCCTCACAGGGTGGATGAGCAGTTCTTC.

This clonotype showed up just a few times. This chain joins TRBV27 and TRBJ2-7; D remains unclear. This CDR3 has 16 residues. V dropped 6 bases and J dropped 4 bases, with 22 bases sitting between them. CDR1 and CDR2 (germline): MNHEY, SMNVEV (reference sequence). In DNA, the CDR3 is TGTGCCAGCAGGGCGGCAGGCCCAGAATCGAGATACGAGCAGTACTTC. This encodes CASRAAGPESRYEQYF.

The rearrangement links TRBV7-2 to TRBJ2-3; 8 bases line up with TRBD2. Trimming at V came to 4 bases and at J to 5 bases, leaving 8 bases not matched to a gene. CDR3 length: 15 amino acids. Germline V gives CDR1 SGHTA, CDR2 FQGNSA. The CDR3 region has the DNA TGTGCCAGCAGCTGGCACGGGGGGGCCGAAGATACGCAGTATTTT. Protein product: CASSWHGGAEDTQYF.

This clonotype has just a few counts. This rearrangement joins TRBV20-1 to TRBJ2-1, with 8 nucleotides matching TRBD2. V lost 6 bases to trimming and J lost 2 bases; unmatched junction nucleotides: 9. The CDR3 contains 15 residues. CDR1 and CDR2 (germline): DFQATT, SNEGSKA (reference sequence). CDR3 in amino acids: CSARPAGVPYNEQFF. In DNA, the CDR3 is TGCAGTGCCCGACCAGCGGGAGTCCCCTACAATGAGCAGTTCTTC.

This clonotype was seen many times. The chain is built from TRBV4-2 and TRBJ2-5; D possibly corresponds to TRBD2 (6 bases). Germline lookup yields CDR1 LGHNA and CDR2 YNFKEQ. Trimming left V 1 base short and J 4 bases short, with 13 bases between. The CDR3 extends over 15 amino acids. The CDR3 nucleotides are TGTGCCAGCAGCCAAGGTGGTACGGGAGCAGAGACCCAGTACTTC. Protein sequence: CASSQGGTGAETQYF.

The chain is built from TRBV11-1 and TRBJ2-3, with 8 nucleotides matching TRBD2. Losses at the gene ends were 5 bases for V and 3 bases for J; bases not matched to a gene: 16. The CDR3 is made up of 18 amino acids. Germline V CDR1 and CDR2: SGHAT, FQDESV (reference sequence). The CDR3 region has the DNA TGTGCCAGCAGCCCCCCCGCCGGACTAGCAGCTACTACAGATACGCAGTATTTT. It yields the protein CASSPPAGLAATTDTQYF.

The chain combines TRBV20-1 with TRBJ2-5; no firm D call. Trimming removed 1 base from V and 10 bases from J, with 13 bases in between. Per germline, CDR1 DFQATT and CDR2 SNEGSKA (reference sequence). This CDR3 has 12 residues. The DNA for the CDR3 is TGCAGTGCTAGAGGGCTAGGGCTGGACCAGTACTTC. This translates into CSARGLGLDQYF.

This clonotype has just a few counts. This CDR3 reads CASSLFPSGRPGSYNEQFF. The DNA for the CDR3 is TGTGCCAGCAGTTTATTCCCTAGCGGGAGGCCAGGCTCCTACAATGAGCAGTTCTTC. The chain is built from TRBV27 and TRBJ2-1, with 11 bases matching TRBD2. CDR1 is MNHEY and CDR2 is SMNVEV in the germline V gene (reference sequence). V gave up 1 base and J gave up 0 bases; unmatched junction bases: 8. There are 19 residues in the CDR3.

The V gene is TRBV20-1, the J gene TRBJ1-6; 8 bases align to TRBD1. CDR3 length equals 15 residues. CDR1 and CDR2 (germline): DFQATT, SNEGSKA (reference sequence). The V segment lost 0 bases and the J segment 10 bases; nucleotides outside the gene matches: 8. The CDR3 nucleotides are TGCAGTGCTAGAGACTCACAGGGGGGGCGGTCACCCCTCCACTTT. Amino acids: CSARDSQGGRSPLHF.

This chain links TRBV29-1 with TRBJ2-1; TRBD2 might be the D (5 bases). Trimming removed 4 bases from V and 3 bases from J, with 7 bases in between. The germline gives CDR1 SQVTM, CDR2 ANQGSEA. This CDR3 has 12 amino acids. DNA of the CDR3: TGCAGCGTTGGAGGGTACTACAATGAGCAGTTCTTC. Residues: CSVGGYYNEQFF.